A selection of T cell receptor beta chains follows, all from one sample in a study of blood T cell repertoires in COVID-19. Data came from immunoSEQ multiplex PCR; TCRdb stores just in-frame clones and leaves some out. The sample holds about 220,000 clones; roughly 85% are singletons and the top ten take about 3.8%. Sequences were obtained from peripheral blood. The receptors derive from a woman of 80 years or more with acute or convalescent COVID-19. Each CDR3 is given with its conserved first and last residue. A D gene is named only where the DNA matches it firmly. Only some rows state a clone size, as once, few, many or a class for expanded clones.

v_gene: TRBV5-8; abundance: once; j_gene: TRBJ1-2; d_gene: -; CDR3nt: TGTGCCAGCAGCTGGGAGGGGCAGAACTATGGCTACACCTTC; CDR3aa: CASSWEGQNYGYTF
v_gene: TRBV29-1; abundance: -; j_gene: TRBJ2-7; d_gene: TRBD1; CDR3nt: TGCAGCGTTGTGATTTCGGGGGAAACAGGGGGCCTCCGGACCGAGCAGTACTTC; CDR3aa: CSVVISGETGGLRTEQYF
v_gene: TRBV4-2; abundance: -; j_gene: TRBJ1-3; d_gene: TRBD1; CDR3nt: TGTGCCAGCAGCCAAGATTCCCGACAGGGCACCGCATCTGGAAACACCATATATTTT; CDR3aa: CASSQDSRQGTASGNTIYF
v_gene: TRBV6-5; abundance: once; j_gene: TRBJ1-2; d_gene: TRBD1; CDR3nt: TGTGCCAGCAGGCTACAGGGGTCTAACTATGGCTACACCTTC; CDR3aa: CASRLQGSNYGYTF
v_gene: TRBV6-2/TRBV6-3; abundance: -; j_gene: TRBJ1-5; d_gene: TRBD1; CDR3nt: TGTGCCAGCAGCCTGACAGGGGATCAGCCCCAGCATTTT; CDR3aa: CASSLTGDQPQHF
v_gene: TRBV27; abundance: -; j_gene: TRBJ1-5; d_gene: -; CDR3nt: TGTGCCAGCAGTTTAGTCCAGGGATTACCCAATCAGCCCCAGCATTTT; CDR3aa: CASSLVQGLPNQPQHF
v_gene: TRBV5-6; abundance: -; j_gene: TRBJ1-1; d_gene: -; CDR3nt: TGTGCCAGCAGCTTGGACCCCAGGGGCACTGAAGCTTTCTTT; CDR3aa: CASSLDPRGTEAFF
v_gene: TRBV4-3; abundance: -; j_gene: TRBJ1-3; d_gene: -; CDR3nt: TGCGCCAGCCGACCCGACGGAGGGGTTTCTGGAAACACCATATATTTT; CDR3aa: CASRPDGGVSGNTIYF
v_gene: TRBV12-5; abundance: once; j_gene: TRBJ2-7; d_gene: TRBD1; CDR3nt: TGTGCTAGTGGTTTGGCCGGACAGGGGGCGTCCTACGAGCAGTACTTC; CDR3aa: CASGLAGQGASYEQYF
v_gene: TRBV6-2/TRBV6-3; abundance: -; j_gene: TRBJ2-6; d_gene: TRBD1; CDR3nt: TGTGCCAGCAGTTACCAGGGGGCAGCCTCTGGGGCCAACGTCCTGACTTTC; CDR3aa: CASSYQGAASGANVLTF
v_gene: TRBV6-5; abundance: -; j_gene: TRBJ2-2; d_gene: -; CDR3nt: TGTGCCAGCAGTTACTCTCGGGGCACCGGGGAGCTGTTTTTT; CDR3aa: CASSYSRGTGELFF
v_gene: TRBV11-2; abundance: -; j_gene: TRBJ1-5; d_gene: -; CDR3nt: TGTGCCAGCAGCTTATCCATCCAAAGCAATCAGCCCCAGCATTTT; CDR3aa: CASSLSIQSNQPQHF
v_gene: TRBV20-1; abundance: -; j_gene: TRBJ1-1; d_gene: -; CDR3nt: TGCAGTGCTAGTTGGAGGACTGAAGCTTTCTTT; CDR3aa: CSASWRTEAFF
v_gene: TRBV11-2; abundance: -; j_gene: TRBJ2-7; d_gene: TRBD1; CDR3nt: TGTGCCAGCAGCGTTCAGGGGGCTATGCGGTACGAGCAGTACTTC; CDR3aa: CASSVQGAMRYEQYF
v_gene: TRBV11-1; abundance: -; j_gene: TRBJ2-1; d_gene: -; CDR3nt: TGTGCCAGCAGAGCTCAGGGTTCCTCCTACAATGAGCAGTTCTTC; CDR3aa: CASRAQGSSYNEQFF
v_gene: TRBV25-1; abundance: -; j_gene: TRBJ1-2; d_gene: -; CDR3nt: TGTGCCAGCAGTGCCCTAGATTATGGCTACACCTTC; CDR3aa: CASSALDYGYTF
v_gene: TRBV5-4; abundance: -; j_gene: TRBJ2-2; d_gene: -; CDR3nt: TGTGCCAGTTCGGGAGTCACCGGGGAGCTGTTTTTT; CDR3aa: CASSGVTGELFF
v_gene: TRBV12-5; abundance: -; j_gene: TRBJ2-2; d_gene: TRBD1; CDR3nt: TGTGCTAGTGGTTTGCTACGGGGACAGCCAAACACCGGGGAGCTGTTTTTT; CDR3aa: CASGLLRGQPNTGELFF
v_gene: TRBV3-1/TRBV3-2; abundance: -; j_gene: TRBJ2-7; d_gene: -; CDR3nt: TGTGCCAGCAGCCAAGGCCCTGTGACATCCGAGCAGTACTTC; CDR3aa: CASSQGPVTSEQYF
v_gene: TRBV19; abundance: -; j_gene: TRBJ1-2; d_gene: -; CDR3nt: TGTGCCAGTAGTATTGGCGGGGGGTTACACTATGGCTACACCTTC; CDR3aa: CASSIGGGLHYGYTF
v_gene: TRBV7-3; abundance: -; j_gene: TRBJ2-7; d_gene: -; CDR3nt: TGTGCCAGCAGCCCCCATCCCAGGGACTACGAGCAGTACTTC; CDR3aa: CASSPHPRDYEQYF
v_gene: TRBV7-2; abundance: -; j_gene: TRBJ2-1; d_gene: TRBD2; CDR3nt: TGTGCCAGCAGCTTAGCGCCCGGTAGCGGGGGGGCCTCAAATGAGCAGTTCTTC; CDR3aa: CASSLAPGSGGASNEQFF
v_gene: TRBV18; abundance: -; j_gene: TRBJ2-1; d_gene: TRBD2; CDR3nt: TGTGCCAGCTCACAAGCTGGAACTAGCGGCGAGGAGTTCTTC; CDR3aa: CASSQAGTSGEEFF
v_gene: TRBV5-4; abundance: -; j_gene: TRBJ2-1; d_gene: TRBD1; CDR3nt: TGTGCCAGCAGCTCTCGGGACAGGGGGCGCGGGGCGAACAATGAGCAGTTCTTC; CDR3aa: CASSSRDRGRGANNEQFF
v_gene: TRBV5-4; abundance: -; j_gene: TRBJ1-2; d_gene: TRBD1; CDR3nt: TGTGCCAGCAGCGCACAGACTCAGGGGGGAGCTAACTATGGCTACACCTTC; CDR3aa: CASSAQTQGGANYGYTF
v_gene: TRBV24-1; abundance: once; j_gene: TRBJ1-6; d_gene: -; CDR3nt: TGTGCCACCAGTGGGGCGTCCTCCTCCTCTCCGAATTCACCCCTCCACTTT; CDR3aa: CATSGASSSSPNSPLHF
v_gene: TRBV9; abundance: -; j_gene: TRBJ2-2; d_gene: TRBD2; CDR3nt: TGTGCCAGCAGCGTAGGTAGCGGGGGGGCTAACACCGGGGAGCTGTTTTTT; CDR3aa: CASSVGSGGANTGELFF
v_gene: TRBV12-3/TRBV12-4; abundance: -; j_gene: TRBJ2-1; d_gene: -; CDR3nt: TGTGCCAGCAGAGCTGGGGCCGGGAATGAGCAGTTCTTC; CDR3aa: CASRAGAGNEQFF
v_gene: TRBV7-8; abundance: -; j_gene: TRBJ2-5; d_gene: TRBD2; CDR3nt: TGTGCCAGCAGCCAAAATAGCGGGGTGACGGAGACCCAGTACTTC; CDR3aa: CASSQNSGVTETQYF
v_gene: TRBV19; abundance: -; j_gene: TRBJ1-2; d_gene: TRBD1; CDR3nt: TGTGCCAGTAGTGACAGACAGGGGGTGACTAACTATGGCTACACCTTC; CDR3aa: CASSDRQGVTNYGYTF
v_gene: TRBV27; abundance: -; j_gene: TRBJ1-3; d_gene: -; CDR3nt: TGTGCCAGCGCGACCCGGCGGACTGGAAACACCATATATTTT; CDR3aa: CASATRRTGNTIYF
v_gene: TRBV7-2; abundance: -; j_gene: TRBJ2-3; d_gene: -; CDR3nt: TGTGCCAGCAGCTCACAGGGCTTCACAGATACGCAGTATTTT; CDR3aa: CASSSQGFTDTQYF
v_gene: TRBV30; abundance: -; j_gene: TRBJ1-1; d_gene: -; CDR3nt: TGTGCCTGGAGTGAGGGGGAAAGGGGGACTGAAGCTTTCTTT; CDR3aa: CAWSEGERGTEAFF
v_gene: TRBV28; abundance: -; j_gene: TRBJ1-1; d_gene: -; CDR3nt: TGTGCCACCCATCCCATGAACACTGAAGCTTTCTTT; CDR3aa: CATHPMNTEAFF
v_gene: TRBV15; abundance: -; j_gene: TRBJ1-3; d_gene: TRBD1; CDR3nt: TGTGCCACCACCGACAGGGTGACTGGAAACACCATATATTTT; CDR3aa: CATTDRVTGNTIYF
v_gene: TRBV11-2; abundance: -; j_gene: TRBJ2-1; d_gene: TRBD1; CDR3nt: TGTGCCAGCAGCTTAGAGGGACAGCTCTACAATGAGCAGTTCTTC; CDR3aa: CASSLEGQLYNEQFF
v_gene: TRBV7-2; abundance: -; j_gene: TRBJ1-2; d_gene: -; CDR3nt: TGTGCCAGCAGCTTATCAGACTATGGCTACACCTTC; CDR3aa: CASSLSDYGYTF
v_gene: TRBV18; abundance: -; j_gene: TRBJ1-2; d_gene: TRBD1; CDR3nt: TGTGCCAGCTCCCGAGACAGGGAGGATGGCTACACCTTC; CDR3aa: CASSRDREDGYTF
v_gene: TRBV21-1; abundance: -; j_gene: TRBJ2-7; d_gene: -; CDR3nt: TGTGCCAGCAGCAATCTACTAGACCCGTACGAGCAGTACTTC; CDR3aa: CASSNLLDPYEQYF
v_gene: TRBV7-9; abundance: -; j_gene: TRBJ1-1; d_gene: -; CDR3nt: TGTGCCAGCAGCTCGCAGGGTACCCTCCTGAACACTGAAGCTTTCTTT; CDR3aa: CASSSQGTLLNTEAFF
v_gene: TRBV28; abundance: once; j_gene: TRBJ2-1; d_gene: TRBD1; CDR3nt: TGTGCCAGCCTTGGACAGGCCTACAATGAGCAGTTCTTC; CDR3aa: CASLGQAYNEQFF
v_gene: TRBV11-2; abundance: -; j_gene: TRBJ1-1; d_gene: -; CDR3nt: TGTGCCAGCAGCTTATATGGGGGGGGGACTGAAGCTTTCTTT; CDR3aa: CASSLYGGGTEAFF
v_gene: TRBV6-4; abundance: -; j_gene: TRBJ2-1; d_gene: -; CDR3nt: TGTGCCAGCAGTGAAATGGACTTCCCGGGCAATGAGCAGTTCTTC; CDR3aa: CASSEMDFPGNEQFF
v_gene: TRBV3-1/TRBV3-2; abundance: -; j_gene: TRBJ2-2; d_gene: -; CDR3nt: TGTGCCAGCAGCCAAGCTTTCGGGTCCGGGGAGCTGTTTTTT; CDR3aa: CASSQAFGSGELFF
v_gene: TRBV20-1; abundance: -; j_gene: TRBJ2-5; d_gene: -; CDR3nt: TGCAGTGCTAGTAGAGGTCAAGAGACCCAGTACTTC; CDR3aa: CSASRGQETQYF
v_gene: TRBV27; abundance: -; j_gene: TRBJ1-2; d_gene: -; CDR3nt: TGTGCCAGCAGTTTAGGGCCCAGGGGCTATGGCTACACCTTC; CDR3aa: CASSLGPRGYGYTF